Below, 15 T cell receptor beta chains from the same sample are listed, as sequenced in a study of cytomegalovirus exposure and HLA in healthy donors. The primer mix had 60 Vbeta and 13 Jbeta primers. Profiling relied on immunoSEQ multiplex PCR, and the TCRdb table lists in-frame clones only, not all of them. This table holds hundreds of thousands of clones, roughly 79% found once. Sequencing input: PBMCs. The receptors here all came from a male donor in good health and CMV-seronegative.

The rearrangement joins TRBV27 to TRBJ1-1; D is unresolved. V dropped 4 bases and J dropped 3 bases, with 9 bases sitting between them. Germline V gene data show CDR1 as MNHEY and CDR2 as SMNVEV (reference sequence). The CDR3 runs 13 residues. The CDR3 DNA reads TGTGCCAGCAGTTCCCGGGATCACACTGAAGCTTTCTTT. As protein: CASSSRDHTEAFF.

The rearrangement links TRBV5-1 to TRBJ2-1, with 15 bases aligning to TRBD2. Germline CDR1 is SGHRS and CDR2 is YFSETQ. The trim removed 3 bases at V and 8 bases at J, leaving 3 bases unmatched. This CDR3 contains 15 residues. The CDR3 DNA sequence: TGCGCCAGCAGCTCAGGACTAGCGGGAGGGTATGAGCAGTTCTTC. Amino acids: CASSSGLAGGYEQFF.

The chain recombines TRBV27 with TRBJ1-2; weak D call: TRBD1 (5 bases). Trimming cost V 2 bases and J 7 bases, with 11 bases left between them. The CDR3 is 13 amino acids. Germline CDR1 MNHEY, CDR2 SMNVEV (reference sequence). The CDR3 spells CASSLAGRGGYTF. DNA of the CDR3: TGTGCCAGCAGTTTAGCAGGGCGTGGTGGCTACACCTTC.

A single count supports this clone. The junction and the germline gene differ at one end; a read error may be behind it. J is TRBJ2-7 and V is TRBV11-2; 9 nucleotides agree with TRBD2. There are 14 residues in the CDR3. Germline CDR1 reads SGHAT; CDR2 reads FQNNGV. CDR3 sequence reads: CASSFEGLAGLPLF. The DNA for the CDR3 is TGTGCCAGCAGCTTCGAGGGGCTAGCGGGACTTCCCCTCTTC. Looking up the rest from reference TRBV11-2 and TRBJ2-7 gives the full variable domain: EAGVAQSPRYKIIEKRQSVAFWCNPISGHATLYWYQQILGQGPKLLIQFQNNGVVDDSQLPKDRFSAERLKGVDSTLKIQPAKLEDSAVYLCASSFEGLAGLPLFGPGTRLTVT.

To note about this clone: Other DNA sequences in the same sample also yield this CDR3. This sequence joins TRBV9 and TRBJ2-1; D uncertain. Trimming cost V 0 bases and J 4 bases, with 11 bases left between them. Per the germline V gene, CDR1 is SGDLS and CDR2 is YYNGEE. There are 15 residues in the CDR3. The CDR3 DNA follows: TGTGCCAGCAGCGTAGAGAGTAGCAGTTACAATGAGCAGTTCTTC. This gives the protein CASSVESSSYNEQFF.

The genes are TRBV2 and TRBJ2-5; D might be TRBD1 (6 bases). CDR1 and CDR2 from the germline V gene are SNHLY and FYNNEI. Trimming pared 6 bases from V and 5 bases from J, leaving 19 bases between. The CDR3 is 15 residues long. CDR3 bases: TGTGCCAGCAGAAGAGACAGGTCCCTTTACGAGACCCAGTACTTC. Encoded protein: CASRRDRSLYETQYF.

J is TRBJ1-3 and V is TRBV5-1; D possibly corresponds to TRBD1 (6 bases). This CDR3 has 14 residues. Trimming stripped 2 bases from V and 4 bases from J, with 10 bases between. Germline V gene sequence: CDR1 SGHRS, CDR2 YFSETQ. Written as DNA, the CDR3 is TGCGCCAGCAGCTTTTCAGGGGAAGGAAACACCATATATTTT. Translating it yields CASSFSGEGNTIYF.

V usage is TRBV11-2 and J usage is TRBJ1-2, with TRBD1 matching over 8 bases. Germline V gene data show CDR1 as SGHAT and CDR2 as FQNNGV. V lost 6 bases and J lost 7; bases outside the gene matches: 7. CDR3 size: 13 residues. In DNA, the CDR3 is TGTGCCAGCAGTCCCGACAGGGGTGGTGGCTACACCTTC. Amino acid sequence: CASSPDRGGGYTF.

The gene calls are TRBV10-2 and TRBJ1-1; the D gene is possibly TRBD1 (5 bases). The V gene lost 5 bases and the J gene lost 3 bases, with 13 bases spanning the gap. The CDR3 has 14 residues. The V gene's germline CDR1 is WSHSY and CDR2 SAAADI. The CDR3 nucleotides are TGCGCCAGCAGTTTGATCCGGGGGGACACTGAAGCTTTCTTT. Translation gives CASSLIRGDTEAFF.

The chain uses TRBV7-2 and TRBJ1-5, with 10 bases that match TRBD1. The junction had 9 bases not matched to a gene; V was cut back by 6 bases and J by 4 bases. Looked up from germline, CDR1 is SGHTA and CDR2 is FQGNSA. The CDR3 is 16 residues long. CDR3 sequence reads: CASRRGGQGPNQPQHF. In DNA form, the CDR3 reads TGTGCCAGCAGGCGGGGGGGACAGGGGCCGAATCAGCCCCAGCATTTT.

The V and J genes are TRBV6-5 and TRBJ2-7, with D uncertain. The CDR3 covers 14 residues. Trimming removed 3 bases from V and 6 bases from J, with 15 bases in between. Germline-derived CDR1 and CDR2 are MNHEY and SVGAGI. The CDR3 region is CASSYNSPSGEQYF. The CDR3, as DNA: TGTGCCAGCAGTTATAATTCCCCGTCCGGCGAGCAGTACTTC.

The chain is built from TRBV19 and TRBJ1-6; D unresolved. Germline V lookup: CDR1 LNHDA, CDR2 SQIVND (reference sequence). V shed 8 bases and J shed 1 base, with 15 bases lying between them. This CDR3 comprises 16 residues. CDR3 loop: CASSTIRSSYNSPLHF. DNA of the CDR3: TGTGCCAGTTCCACCATTCGGAGTTCCTATAATTCACCCCTCCACTTT.

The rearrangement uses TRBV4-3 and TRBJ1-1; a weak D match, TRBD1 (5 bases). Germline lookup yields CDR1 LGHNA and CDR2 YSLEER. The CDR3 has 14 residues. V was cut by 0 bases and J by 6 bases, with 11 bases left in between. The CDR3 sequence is CASSQDLRGSEAFF. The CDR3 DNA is TGCGCCAGCAGCCAAGATCTTAGGGGTTCTGAAGCTTTCTTT.

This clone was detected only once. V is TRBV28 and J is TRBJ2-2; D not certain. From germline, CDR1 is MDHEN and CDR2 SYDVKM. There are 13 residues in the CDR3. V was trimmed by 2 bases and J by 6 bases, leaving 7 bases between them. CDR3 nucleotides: TGTGCCAGCAGTTTACCGGGTCCCGGGGAGCTGTTTTTT. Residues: CASSLPGPGELFF.

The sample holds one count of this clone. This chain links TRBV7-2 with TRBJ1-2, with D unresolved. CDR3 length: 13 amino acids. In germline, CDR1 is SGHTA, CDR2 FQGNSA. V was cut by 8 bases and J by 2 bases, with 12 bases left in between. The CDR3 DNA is TGTGCCAGCGCCTCCGGACTAAACTATGGCTACACCTTC. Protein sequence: CASASGLNYGYTF.